A selection of T cell receptor beta chains follows, all from one sample in a study of T-cell reconstitution after alpha-beta-depleted transplantation in children. One entry per CDR3 protein results from TCRdb running MiXCR on the PCR reads. The sample consists of about 980,000 distinct CDR3 sequences, around 30% of them appearing once. This material consisted of PBMCs, mostly from graft donor cells, taken 360 days after TCRalphabeta/CD19-depleted stem cell transplant. The origin of the receptors is a boy younger than two who had a stem cell transplant for SCID, so the T cells may come from the graft donor. CDR3s include the opening cysteine and the closing phenylalanine or tryptophan. Fields, in order: D gene, V gene, clone size, J gene, CDR3 DNA, CDR3 protein. A D gene is named only where the DNA matches it firmly. Some rows have no size entry. The others give once, few or many, or a class for an expanded clone.

>.|TRBV27|.|TRBJ2-5
TGTGCCAGCAGTTTAGGGGCAGGGCCAGAGACCCAGTACTTC
CASSLGAGPETQYF
>TRBD1|TRBV20-1|.|TRBJ2-5
TGCAGTGCTACACCCCCAAGGACAGGGGCCCTAGAGACCCAGTACTTC
CSATPPRTGALETQYF
>TRBD1|TRBV28|.|TRBJ2-3
TGTGCCAGCAGTTCATACGACAGGGGGAGAGCGGCAGATACGCAGTATTTT
CASSSYDRGRAADTQYF
>TRBD1|TRBV20-1|few|TRBJ2-4
TGCAGTGCTAGAGATGGGACAGTAGCCAAAAACATTCAGTACTTC
CSARDGTVAKNIQYF
>TRBD1|TRBV10-3|.|TRBJ1-1
TGTGCCATCAGTCGGACAGGCCCGAACACTGAAGCTTTCTTT
CAISRTGPNTEAFF
>.|TRBV20-1|.|TRBJ2-7
TGCAGTGCTACCTTACAGGGTTGGGACGAGCAGTACTTC
CSATLQGWDEQYF
>TRBD1|TRBV10-3|.|TRBJ2-3
TGTGCCATCAAACGGACAGGGACTAGCACAGATACGCAGTATTTT
CAIKRTGTSTDTQYF
>.|TRBV25-1|.|TRBJ2-7
TGTGCCAGCAGTGGGGGAAGGGGTCCCCTTTACGAGCAGTACTTC
CASSGGRGPLYEQYF
>.|TRBV15|.|TRBJ2-1
TGTGCCACCAGCAGAGATGGGGCCTTATACAATGAGCAGTTCTTC
CATSRDGALYNEQFF
>TRBD1|TRBV6-1|once|TRBJ2-1
TGTGCCAGCAGTCCGACAGGGGTGAAGCACAATGAGCAGTTCTTC
CASSPTGVKHNEQFF
>TRBD1|TRBV11-2|few|TRBJ2-7
TGTGCCAGCAGCTTAGAAGAAGGGACAGTCTACGAGCAGTACTTC
CASSLEEGTVYEQYF
>.|TRBV4-2|few|TRBJ2-5
TGTGCCAGCAGCCAAGATAAAAGGGCAGGGGATAGGAAGACCCAGTACTTC
CASSQDKRAGDRKTQYF
>TRBD2|TRBV3-1|few|TRBJ2-6
TGTGCCACCAGCCGCGGGGGGGCACCCGGGGCCAACGTCCTGACTTTC
CATSRGGAPGANVLTF
>.|TRBV4-2|few|TRBJ2-1
TGTGCCAGCAGCCAAGATGCAGGGATTAGGTCCTACAATGAGCAGTTCTTC
CASSQDAGIRSYNEQFF
>.|TRBV5-1|.|TRBJ2-1
TGCGCCAGCAGCCCGGTTTTTTGGGGGAGAAACAATGAGCAGTTCTTC
CASSPVFWGRNNEQFF
>.|TRBV4-1|.|TRBJ2-3
TGCGCCAGCAGCCAGTATTCAGAAGGTGGGGGGCTTTCCGGGGAGGCAGATACGCAGTATTTT
CASSQYSEGGGLSGEADTQYF
>.|TRBV5-1|few|TRBJ2-1
TGCGCCAGCAGCGTCACGACAGTATCGGCTGAGCAGTTCTTC
CASSVTTVSAEQFF
>TRBD2|TRBV14|.|TRBJ2-5
TGTGCCAGCAGCCAGGGAGCGGGGCGGCCCCAAGAGACCCAGTACTTC
CASSQGAGRPQETQYF
>.|TRBV5-1|.|TRBJ2-1
TGCGCCAGCAGCTTGGACGGGGGGACAAACAATGAGCAGTTCTTC
CASSLDGGTNNEQFF
>.|TRBV5-1|.|TRBJ2-7
TGCGCCAGCAGCTTGGCAGCGTTTGATTCCTACGAGCAGTACTTC
CASSLAAFDSYEQYF
>.|TRBV29-1|.|TRBJ2-5
TGCAGCGTTGACCCGGGGTGGGGGTGGAAGACCCAGTACTTC
CSVDPGWGWKTQYF
>TRBD2|TRBV12-5|.|TRBJ2-7
TGTGCTAGTGCCCTGGGGGGGGTGGGCGAGCAGTACTTC
CASALGGVGEQYF
>TRBD2|TRBV28|few|TRBJ2-7
TGTGCCAGCAGTTTTGGGCTAGCGGACTCCTACGAGCAGTACTTC
CASSFGLADSYEQYF
>.|TRBV9|.|TRBJ1-5
TGTGCCAGCGGAGGGGGGGTTAGCAATCAGCCCCAGCATTTT
CASGGGVSNQPQHF
>.|TRBV5-1|.|TRBJ2-7
TGCGCCAGCAGCTCAACCCGCTCCTACGAGCAGTACTTC
CASSSTRSYEQYF
>.|TRBV11-2|.|TRBJ2-3
TGTGCCAGCAGCTTAATGGTGGGGACAGATACGCAGTATTTT
CASSLMVGTDTQYF
>.|TRBV7-8|.|TRBJ2-7
TGTGCCAGCCAGCTGCGCCCAGGCGGATACTACGAGCAGTACTTC
CASQLRPGGYYEQYF
>.|TRBV6-6|many|TRBJ2-7
TGTGCCAGCAGTTCGGTGTACGAGCAGTACTTC
CASSSVYEQYF
>.|TRBV12-3/TRBV12-4|.|TRBJ2-1
TGTGCCAGCAGTTTCGTGGCGGGGAACTACAATGAGCAGTTCTTC
CASSFVAGNYNEQFF
>.|TRBV5-1|many|TRBJ2-1
TGCGCCAGCAGCTTGGGGGACGGCCTTGAGCAGTTCTTC
CASSLGDGLEQFF
>TRBD2|TRBV20-1|.|TRBJ2-3
TGCAGTGCGGCTCCAATCTCCCTGGCGGGGGGCCCCTCGGATACGCAGAATTTT
CSAAPISLAGGPSDTQNF
>.|TRBV20-1|.|TRBJ2-1
TGCAGTGCTACCAGGGGATCCCGCAATGAGCAGTTCTTC
CSATRGSRNEQFF
>TRBD2|TRBV12-3/TRBV12-4|.|TRBJ2-1
TGTGCCAGCAGTGAAGGACTAGCGGGGGGTAATGAGCAGTTCTTC
CASSEGLAGGNEQFF
>TRBD1|TRBV5-1|.|TRBJ2-7
TGCGCCAGCACCCGGACAGGGGGCCCTTCCGAGCAGTACTTC
CASTRTGGPSEQYF
>.|TRBV4-3|.|TRBJ2-3
TGCGCCAGCAGCCGCCTTCTTGTCCCGGGACGGAGCACAGATACGCAGTATTTT
CASSRLLVPGRSTDTQYF
>.|TRBV3-1|once|TRBJ1-1
TGTGCCAGCAGCCAAGGGACGGTTTTGAACACTGAAGCTTTCTTT
CASSQGTVLNTEAFF
>.|TRBV20-1|.|TRBJ2-7
TGCAGTGCCCCAGACCGGCCAACCCGAACCTACGAGCAGTACTTC
CSAPDRPTRTYEQYF
>TRBD2|TRBV3-1|.|TRBJ2-5
TGTGCCAGCAGCCAAGATCAGCGGGGGCGGAGGGAGACCCAGTACTTC
CASSQDQRGRRETQYF
>.|TRBV6-5|many|TRBJ2-5
TGTGCCAGCAGTTACTCGACACATCCGCGGGAGACCCAGTACTTC
CASSYSTHPRETQYF
>.|TRBV15|.|TRBJ1-4
TGTGCCACCAGCAGAGATCGTGTCACACTTGAAAAACTGTTTTTT
CATSRDRVTLEKLFF
>.|TRBV19|.|TRBJ2-5
TGTGCCAGTAGTACGGGATCCCTGGCAGGAGAGACCCAGTACTTC
CASSTGSLAGETQYF